These 15 T cell receptor beta chains share one sample of origin, sequenced in a study of control samples from healthy donors and cancer patients. Profiling relied on immunoSEQ multiplex PCR, and the TCRdb table lists in-frame clones only, not all of them. The sample carries more than 50,000 clones, roughly 95% recorded once. The sequencing input was blood. Every receptor here comes from a woman between 18 and 29 years old in good health.

The rearrangement uses TRBV11-2 and TRBJ1-5; the D is unclear. Trimming shortened V by 4 bases and J by 3 bases, and 4 bases separated the two germline ends. The CDR3 has 12 amino acids. The germline CDR1 and CDR2 sequences are SGHAT and FQNNGV. The CDR3 DNA follows: TGTGCCAGCAGCTCTCACAATCAGCCCCAGCATTTT. This encodes CASSSHNQPQHF.

This chain uses TRBV7-8 with TRBJ1-2, with 9 bases that match TRBD1. V lost 5 bases and J lost 2; bases outside the gene matches: 3. Germline V gene lookup returns CDR1 SGHVS and CDR2 FQNEAQ. This CDR3 has 14 amino acids. The CDR3 DNA follows: TGTGCCAGCAGCACGACAGGGGGAAACTATGGCTACACCTTC. Translation gives CASSTTGGNYGYTF.

The chain couples TRBV20-1 to TRBJ2-7; D is unresolved. Germline CDR1 is DFQATT and CDR2 is SNEGSKA (reference sequence). Trimming pared 3 bases from V and 6 bases from J, leaving 9 bases between. The CDR3 has 11 residues. The CDR3 coding sequence is TGCAGTGCTAGGCGAACTGCCGAGCAGTACTTC. As protein: CSARRTAEQYF.

The chain links TRBV6-5 to TRBJ1-5; D unresolved. The ends were cut back, 8 bases at V and 4 bases at J, with 9 bases in the middle. The CDR3 loop spans 12 amino acids. Germline V lookup: CDR1 MNHEY, CDR2 SVGAGI. The CDR3 loop reads CASGTANQPQHF. The CDR3 bases are TGTGCCAGCGGAACGGCGAATCAGCCCCAGCATTTT.

The V call is TRBV5-1, the J call TRBJ2-3, with D unresolved. The CDR3 covers 13 residues. Per germline, CDR1 SGHRS and CDR2 YFSETQ. Trimming took off 1 base at V and 4 bases at J, with 7 bases between the two ends. The CDR3 spells CASSLWSADTQYF. DNA for the CDR3: TGCGCCAGCAGCTTGTGGTCGGCAGATACGCAGTATTTT.

This clone was seen just once. The rearrangement uses TRBV14 and TRBJ1-3, with TRBD1 matching 7 bases. V was clipped by 2 bases and J by 3 bases; unmatched bases: 7. Germline V gene lookup returns CDR1 SGHDN and CDR2 FVKESK. The CDR3 has 16 residues. The CDR3 DNA reads as TGTGCCAGCAGCCAATCCGGGACAGCCCATGGAAACACCATATATTTT. Its translation is CASSQSGTAHGNTIYF.

V and J are TRBV6-2 or TRBV6-3 and TRBJ2-1; 11 positions match TRBD2. This CDR3 contains 13 residues. The germline gives CDR1 MNHEY, CDR2 SVGEGT. The junction had 3 bases not matched to a gene; V was cut back by 0 bases and J by 14 bases. The CDR3, as DNA: TGTGCCAGCAGTTACTCCGGACTAGCGGGTGAGTTCTTC. Translated: CASSYSGLAGEFF.

The V call is TRBV7-8, the J call TRBJ1-2; D unclear. The CDR3 contains 13 residues. Trimming removed 5 bases from V and 5 bases from J, with 12 bases in between. The germline CDR1 and CDR2 sequences are SGHVS and FQNEAQ. This CDR3 reads CASSASVNYGYTF. CDR3 in DNA: TGTGCCAGCAGCGCGTCAGTCAATTATGGCTACACCTTC.

The J gene is TRBJ2-5, the V gene TRBV25-1, with TRBD2 identical over 7 bases. After removal of 1 base from V and 7 bases from J, the junction contained 15 bases not matched to a gene. Germline V gives CDR1 MGHDK, CDR2 SYGVNS. The CDR3 totals 17 residues. The CDR3 here is CASSESPAREVSGTQYF. CDR3 DNA sequence: TGTGCCAGCAGTGAATCTCCGGCCCGGGAGGTCTCAGGGACCCAGTACTTC. Together with reference TRBV25-1 and TRBJ2-5, the CDR3 gives the full variable domain: EADIYQTPRYLVIGTGKKITLECSQTMGHDKMYWYQQDPGMELHLIHYSYGVNSTEKGDLSSESTVSRIRTEHFPLTLESARPSHTSQYLCASSESPAREVSGTQYFGPGTRLLVL.

This chain connects TRBV2 to TRBJ2-1; D is undetermined. CDR3 length equals 12 residues. The ends were cut back, 6 bases at V and 7 bases at J, with 10 bases in the middle. Germline CDR1 and CDR2: SNHLY and FYNNEI. CDR3 bases: TGTGCCAGCAGGGACGTGCTAAATGAGCAGTTCTTC. It is translated as CASRDVLNEQFF.

This chain joins TRBV27 and TRBJ2-7, with D uncertain. The CDR3 runs 13 residues. V lost 4 bases, J lost 1 base, and 8 bases lay in between. Germline assignment: CDR1 MNHEY and CDR2 SMNVEV (reference sequence). The CDR3 reads CASSWAYSYEQYF. The CDR3 region has the DNA TGTGCCAGCAGTTGGGCATATTCCTACGAGCAGTACTTC.

V usage is TRBV27 and J usage is TRBJ1-2; 11 bases line up with TRBD1. CDR1 is MNHEY and CDR2 is SMNVEV in the germline V gene (reference sequence). Losses at the gene ends were 4 bases for V and 8 bases for J; bases not matched to a gene: 3. CDR3 length: 13 residues. The CDR3 nucleotides are TGTGCCAGCAGTTGGACAGGGGGCGAGGGCTACACCTTC. Its translation: CASSWTGGEGYTF.

The rearrangement joins TRBV28 to TRBJ2-4; no reliable D call. The V end lost 6 bases, the J end lost 0 bases, and 15 bases lay between the germline ends. The CDR3 spans 16 residues. Germline assignment: CDR1 MDHEN and CDR2 SYDVKM. CDR3 sequence (DNA): TGTGCCAGCAGACCTGGGCGGTCCCTAGCCAAAAACATTCAGTACTTC. This codes for CASRPGRSLAKNIQYF.

The chain couples TRBV5-4 to TRBJ2-3; the match to TRBD2 covers 10 bases. Germline CDR1 is SGHNT and CDR2 is YYREEE (reference sequence). The CDR3 is 16 amino acids. Trimming cost V 3 bases and J 2 bases; bases outside gene matches: 6. The CDR3 DNA is TGTGCCAGCAGCTCAAAGCGGGGGGGTGTCACAGATACGCAGTATTTT. It codes for CASSSKRGGVTDTQYF.

The V gene is TRBV24-1, the J gene TRBJ2-7; possibly TRBD1 for D (5 bases). The CDR3 extends over 13 amino acids. Germline CDR1 KGHDR, CDR2 SFDVKD. The germline V and J ends were trimmed by 5 bases and 3 bases, with 10 bases remaining between them. The CDR3 loop reads CATSVAGNYEQYF. Written as DNA, the CDR3 is TGTGCCACCAGTGTCGCAGGGAACTACGAGCAGTACTTC.